Listed below are T cell receptor beta chains from one sample, sequenced in a study of T cell responses to AZD1222 COVID-19 vaccine. Sequencing was performed with immunoSEQ multiplex PCR; in TCRdb, only in-frame clones are kept and a portion is missing. The sample yields approximately 270,000 clones, about 94% seen once. The sample consisted of peripheral blood, taken 28 days after the second AZD1222 dose. The source is an adult who received the AZD1222 COVID-19 vaccine. The CDR3 runs from the conserved cysteine through the conserved F or W. A D gene is named only where the DNA matches it firmly.

d_gene | v_gene | CDR3aa
NA | TRBV20-1 | CSAPYRGGYTF
NA | TRBV29-1 | CSVGRGTGELFF
NA | TRBV9 | CASSVGPQKNTEAFF
TRBD1 | TRBV10-3 | CAIGETGGYNEQFF
NA | TRBV4-1 | CASSQGEGYAEAFF
NA | TRBV14 | CASSSRAPYTEAFF
TRBD2 | TRBV2 | CASGTNGDEQFF
NA | TRBV30 | CAWSGQGRTQYF
NA | TRBV3-1/TRBV3-2 | CASSPNAGGSQPQHF
TRBD2 | TRBV6-5 | CASRPGTSNYEQYF
NA | TRBV19 | CASSPSVGAPDTQYF
NA | TRBV28 | CASTQAPSNQPQHF
TRBD1 | TRBV3-1/TRBV3-2 | CASSEQGRGLVNYGYTF
NA | TRBV6-5 | CASSYSRADFEQYF
NA | TRBV5-1 | CASSYEDPRQTQYF
NA | TRBV11-2 | CASSNGRTGDKAFF
TRBD1 | TRBV19 | CASTPDRAFQNYGYTF
NA | TRBV6-5 | CASRTRGEGNQPQHF
NA | TRBV10-2 | CASSEKLPRPEQYF
NA | TRBV6-1 | CASSESGHSGKPQHF
TRBD2 | TRBV4-1 | CASSQDEREYTGELFF
NA | TRBV28 | CASSLLVSPNYGYTF
TRBD1 | TRBV28 | CAKYVQGAKVAFF
NA | TRBV27 | CASSFLGRGEKLFF
NA | TRBV5-1 | CASSPQTSGNTGELFF
TRBD1 | TRBV7-9 | CASSRQGDNQPQHF
NA | TRBV6-1 | CASREGGLANYGYTF
NA | TRBV12-3/TRBV12-4 | CATCPGPQGIQYF
TRBD1 | TRBV6-6 | CASSTDRGNSPLHF
TRBD2 | TRBV3-1/TRBV3-2 | CASSQQTSGRVRGPDTQYF
NA | TRBV9 | CASSPSPWNEQFF